These T cell receptor beta chains were read from a single sample in a study of blood T cell repertoires in COVID-19. TCRdb's table, derived via immunoSEQ multiplex PCR, lists solely in-frame clones and lacks some. The sample includes a few hundred thousand clones, about 83% of them seen just once. The sample taken for sequencing was PBMCs or T cells enriched from blood (not recorded which). Every receptor here comes from a woman between 40 and 55 years old who had recovered from COVID-19. CDR3s include the opening cysteine and the closing phenylalanine or tryptophan. The D gene is left open where the match is weak. Size tells how often a clone was seen (once, few, many) or the class of an expanded clone, and some rows leave it out.

clone_size	v_call	d_call	j_call	cdr3_aa	cdr3_nt
-	TRBV19	-	TRBJ2-6	CASSQVRGTLITGANVLTF	TGTGCCAGTAGTCAAGTTCGAGGGACACTGATAACTGGGGCCAACGTCCTGACTTTC
-	TRBV5-1	TRBD1	TRBJ1-1	CASSYQTGGGTEAFF	TGCGCCAGCAGCTACCAAACAGGGGGAGGGACTGAAGCTTTCTTT
-	TRBV19	-	TRBJ1-1	CASNLGTGRAMNTEAFF	TGTGCCAGTAATTTGGGGACTGGACGGGCTATGAACACTGAAGCTTTCTTT
-	TRBV9	-	TRBJ2-1	CASSVGTGYNEQFF	TGTGCCAGCAGCGTCGGGACTGGGTACAATGAGCAGTTCTTC
-	TRBV27	-	TRBJ2-1	CASSLSIGPGLKFF	TGTGCCAGCAGTTTATCGATAGGCCCGGGACTGAAGTTCTTC
-	TRBV7-9	TRBD2	TRBJ2-5	CASSLGPFAGGTETQYF	TGTGCCAGCAGCTTAGGTCCCTTCGCGGGAGGGACGGAGACCCAGTACTTC
-	TRBV6-2/TRBV6-3	TRBD1	TRBJ1-6	CASSYRRPGQGNSPLHF	TGTGCCAGCAGTTACCGACGACCGGGACAGGGGAATTCACCCCTCCACTTT
-	TRBV6-2/TRBV6-3	TRBD1	TRBJ2-7	CASSSDRASYEQYF	TGTGCCAGCAGTTCGGACAGGGCGAGCTACGAGCAGTACTTC
-	TRBV5-1	-	TRBJ2-7	CASGLNYVEQYF	TGCGCCAGCGGACTCAACTACGTCGAGCAGTACTTC
-	TRBV5-1	-	TRBJ2-7	CASSPDDTYEQYF	TGCGCCAGCAGCCCCGACGACACCTACGAGCAGTACTTC
-	TRBV7-9	-	TRBJ2-5	CASSLGGPGQETQYF	TGTGCCAGCAGCTTAGGAGGGCCAGGCCAAGAGACCCAGTACTTC
once	TRBV7-8	TRBD1	TRBJ1-2	CASSRTGGAVDYGYTF	TGTGCCAGCAGCCGGACAGGGGGCGCGGTGGACTATGGCTACACCTTC